The 27 T cell receptor beta chains below all came from one sample that was sequenced in a study of T cells in tuberculosis. Sequenced by immunoSEQ multiplex PCR; TCRdb stores in-frame clones only, minus some. The data contain fewer than 35,000 clones, roughly 95% of them singletons. Sequenced input: PBMCs. The receptor set was obtained from a donor between 10 and 35 years old with latent tuberculosis or without tuberculosis infection.

This chain connects TRBV18 to TRBJ2-1; D remains unclear. The germline CDR1 and CDR2 sequences are KGHSH and LQKENI. The length of the CDR3 is 10 residues. V was clipped by 6 bases and J by 7 bases, with 4 bases between them. CDR3: CASSRNEQFF. CDR3 nucleotide sequence: TGTGCCAGCTCTCGGAATGAGCAGTTCTTC.

This clone was found a few times. The rearrangement joins TRBV10-3 to TRBJ2-1; 7 bases are shared with TRBD2. V lost 6 bases and J lost 3; bases outside the gene matches: 8. CDR1 ENHRY and CDR2 SYGVKD come from the germline V gene. This CDR3 is built from 15 residues. CDR3 coding DNA: TGTGCCATCAGGGGTAGCGGGTCTCTCTACAATGAGCAGTTCTTC. Translating gives CAIRGSGSLYNEQFF.

V and J are TRBV5-1 and TRBJ2-7, with 12 positions matching TRBD2. CDR3 length: 14 residues. Germline CDR1 reads SGHRS; CDR2 reads YFSETQ. With 4 bases clipped from V and 6 bases from J, the junction kept 5 bases outside the gene matches. CDR3 loop: CASSPGLAGSEQYF. CDR3 coding DNA: TGCGCCAGCAGCCCGGGACTAGCGGGTTCCGAGCAGTACTTC.

The chain joins TRBV4-2 to TRBJ2-2, with D unresolved. Trimming pared 4 bases from V and 2 bases from J, leaving 8 bases between. The CDR3 runs to 14 residues. The V gene's germline CDR1 is LGHNA and CDR2 YNFKEQ. The CDR3 DNA sequence: TGTGCCAGCAGCCCACGAGGCAACACCGGGGAGCTGTTTTTT. Amino acid sequence: CASSPRGNTGELFF.

V and J are TRBV2 and TRBJ1-2, with D perhaps TRBD1 (6 bases). The V and J ends lost 7 bases and 8 bases respectively, with 20 bases between them. Germline values: CDR1 SNHLY, CDR2 FYNNEI. The CDR3 extends over 14 amino acids. The CDR3 coding sequence is TGTGCCAGCAAGAACAGGGACCCTTCTAGCGGCTACACCTTC. Translated, it gives CASKNRDPSSGYTF.

The rearrangement joins TRBV11-2 to TRBJ2-7; 13 nucleotides line up with TRBD2. The V and J ends lost 5 bases and 4 bases, in that order; junction bases with no gene match: 8. CDR1 is SGHAT and CDR2 is FQNNGV in the germline V gene. The CDR3 sequence is 16 residues long. DNA of the CDR3: TGTGCCAGCAGCACCTATACGACTAGCGGGAGGTACGAGCAGTACTTC. It translates to CASSTYTTSGRYEQYF.

V gene TRBV5-1 combines with J gene TRBJ2-7, with 10 bases lining up with TRBD2. With V trimmed by 3 bases and J by 2 bases, 2 bases remained unmatched. CDR1 SGHRS and CDR2 YFSETQ come from the germline V gene. The CDR3 is 14 residues long. CDR3 sequence: CASSWTSGTYEQYF. Here the CDR3 DNA reads TGCGCCAGCAGCTGGACTAGCGGAACCTACGAGCAGTACTTC.

The chain has TRBV7-2 and TRBJ2-3; the D gene is possibly TRBD2 (5 bases). The germline CDR1 and CDR2 sequences are SGHTA and FQGNSA. The V gene lost 5 bases and the J gene lost 0 bases, with 9 bases spanning the gap. This CDR3 has 14 amino acids. The CDR3 DNA is TGTGCCAGCAGCGGACGCGGGAGCACAGATACGCAGTATTTT. Translated, it gives CASSGRGSTDTQYF.

This clone was found once. This sequence joins TRBV10-3 and TRBJ2-7; 7 nucleotides align to TRBD1. CDR3 length: 13 amino acids. Per the germline V gene, CDR1 is ENHRY and CDR2 is SYGVKD. Unmatched junction bases numbered 0, after V lost 0 bases and J lost 4 bases. The CDR3 is CAISESTGYEQYF. For the CDR3, the DNA is TGTGCCATCAGTGAGTCGACAGGGTACGAGCAGTACTTC.

This rearrangement joins TRBV5-1 to TRBJ2-3, with D maybe TRBD2 (5 bases). Germline V lookup: CDR1 SGHRS, CDR2 YFSETQ. The V and J ends lost 2 bases and 6 bases respectively, with 22 bases between them. The CDR3 consists of 17 residues. DNA for the CDR3: TGCGCCAGCAGCTTCCTTACCCTTGAGGGATCCGGGGATACGCAGTATTTT. It is translated as CASSFLTLEGSGDTQYF.

The rearrangement links TRBV7-2 to TRBJ2-7, with a weak D call TRBD2 (5 bases). The CDR3 is made up of 13 amino acids. V lost 6 bases and J lost 2, with 11 bases in between. Germline lookup yields CDR1 SGHTA and CDR2 FQGNSA. CDR3 amino acids: CASREDPTYEQYF. The CDR3 DNA is TGTGCCAGCAGGGAGGATCCCACCTACGAGCAGTACTTC.

The chain is built from TRBV4-2 and TRBJ1-5; perhaps TRBD1 as D (5 bases). From germline, CDR1 is LGHNA and CDR2 YNFKEQ. V was clipped by 0 bases and J by 5 bases, with 11 bases between them. The CDR3 consists of 15 residues. The CDR3 DNA reads TGTGCCAGCAGCCAAGATGGGGGGGAGGATCAGCCCCAGCATTTT. The encoded protein is CASSQDGGEDQPQHF.

The chain has TRBV30 and TRBJ2-1; D gene unclear. CDR1 is GTSNPN, CDR2 SVGIG, per germline (reference sequence). The CDR3 has 13 residues. Trimming took off 0 bases at V and 8 bases at J, with 11 bases between the two ends. CDR3: CAWSVSFRYEQFF. CDR3 sequence (DNA): TGTGCCTGGAGTGTAAGTTTCCGGTATGAGCAGTTCTTC.

This rearrangement joins TRBV30 to TRBJ1-4, with D unclear. The V and J ends lost 5 bases and 4 bases respectively, with 14 bases between them. Looked up from germline, CDR1 is GTSNPN and CDR2 is SVGIG (reference sequence). CDR3 length equals 14 residues. This CDR3 is CAWWNGANNEKLFF. The CDR3 bases are TGTGCCTGGTGGAATGGAGCAAATAATGAAAAACTGTTTTTT.

The chain recombines TRBV28 with TRBJ1-1; 9 bases match TRBD1. V lost 6 bases and J lost 4; bases outside the gene matches: 18. Germline V gene sequence: CDR1 MDHEN, CDR2 SYDVKM. The CDR3 totals 18 residues. Here the CDR3 reads CASRVLDRGGKSGTEAFF. CDR3 nucleotides: TGTGCCAGCAGGGTATTAGACAGGGGGGGTAAAAGCGGCACTGAAGCTTTCTTT. The variable domain in full, completed from reference TRBV28 and TRBJ1-1, reads DVKVTQSSRYLVKRTGEKVFLECVQDMDHENMFWYRQDPGLGLRLIYFSYDVKMKEKGDIPEGYSVSREKKERFSLILESASTNQTSMYLCASRVLDRGGKSGTEAFFGQGTRLTVV.

The J gene is TRBJ2-1, the V gene TRBV5-4; D is uncertain. The CDR3 is made up of 15 amino acids. Germline values: CDR1 SGHNT, CDR2 YYREEE (reference sequence). The ends were cut back, 0 bases at V and 0 bases at J, with 7 bases in the middle. This chain's CDR3 is CASSLVVSSYNEQFF. DNA of the CDR3: TGTGCCAGCAGCTTGGTTGTTAGCTCCTACAATGAGCAGTTCTTC.

This chain joins TRBV19 and TRBJ1-1; 7 nucleotides agree with TRBD1. J lost 2 bases, V lost 6 bases, and 6 bases had no gene match. This CDR3 is 14 amino acids long. The V gene's germline CDR1 is LNHDA and CDR2 SQIVND (reference sequence). DNA of the CDR3: TGTGCCAGTAGGAACCAGGGGGGTAACACTGAAGCTTTCTTT. It translates to CASRNQGGNTEAFF.

V and J are TRBV6-5 and TRBJ2-1; 10 bases map to TRBD2. V shed 7 bases and J 7 bases; nucleotides not matched to a gene: 10. Germline CDR1 is MNHEY and CDR2 is SVGAGI. CDR3 length: 15 amino acids. The CDR3 DNA is TGTGCCAGCAAAGCGGGAGGGGGCCTAGGTAATGAGCAGTTCTTC. Translation: CASKAGGGLGNEQFF.

The chain employs TRBV5-4 and TRBJ1-5; D not certain. Trimming left V 0 bases short and J 2 bases short, with 6 bases between. The CDR3 extends over 14 amino acids. The germline V gene has CDR1 SGHNT and CDR2 YYREEE (reference sequence). Here the CDR3 DNA reads TGTGCCAGCAGCTTGGGAGGAGGCAATCAGCCCCAGCATTTT. Protein sequence: CASSLGGGNQPQHF.

The gene calls are TRBV28 and TRBJ2-1; 8 nucleotides match TRBD1. V gave up 6 bases and J gave up 3 bases; unmatched junction bases: 7. This CDR3 has 15 amino acids. Germline V gene sequence: CDR1 MDHEN, CDR2 SYDVKM. The CDR3, as DNA: TGTGCCAGCAGCGACTACAGGGGGAACTACAATGAGCAGTTCTTC. This sequence encodes CASSDYRGNYNEQFF.

The chain has TRBV5-1 and TRBJ2-1; D call uncertain. The ends were cut back, 0 bases at V and 6 bases at J, with 10 bases in the middle. CDR1 SGHRS and CDR2 YFSETQ come from the germline V gene. The CDR3 length is 14 residues. The DNA of the CDR3 is TGCGCCAGCAGCTTGGTAGGAGTTGCCAATGAGCAGTTCTTC. Protein: CASSLVGVANEQFF.

This chain uses TRBV7-2 with TRBJ1-5, with a tentative D call TRBD1 (5 bases). Germline V CDR1 and CDR2: SGHTA, FQGNSA. The CDR3 sequence is 15 residues long. Trimming left V 1 base short and J 7 bases short, with 14 bases between. Here the CDR3 reads CASSLVSGKRQPQHF. CDR3 sequence (DNA): TGTGCCAGCAGCTTAGTGTCAGGGAAGAGGCAGCCCCAGCATTTT.

CDR3 DNA: TGTGCCAGCAGCTTCGGACTAGCGGGAGGGGGGTATGAGCAGTTCTTC. Translating it yields CASSFGLAGGGYEQFF. The chain uses TRBV7-2 and TRBJ2-1, with 15 positions matching TRBD2. With V trimmed by 3 bases and J by 8 bases, 5 bases remained unmatched. This CDR3 is built from 16 residues. Germline V gene data show CDR1 as SGHTA and CDR2 as FQGNSA.

This rearrangement joins TRBV2 to TRBJ2-3; 9 nucleotides line up with TRBD1. The germline V gene has CDR1 SNHLY and CDR2 FYNNEI. Losses at the gene ends were 6 bases for V and 0 bases for J; bases not matched to a gene: 4. The CDR3 is 15 residues long. The chain's CDR3 is CASRQDRGSTDTQYF. The CDR3 DNA reads as TGTGCCAGCAGGCAGGACAGGGGAAGCACAGATACGCAGTATTTT.

J is TRBJ2-7 and V is TRBV19; D possibly corresponds to TRBD2 (6 bases). The germline V gene has CDR1 LNHDA and CDR2 SQIVND (reference sequence). The CDR3 loop spans 14 amino acids. The ends were cut back, 3 bases at V and 5 bases at J, with 14 bases in the middle. CDR3 sequence reads: CASSIWGRLDEQYF. For the CDR3, the DNA is TGTGCCAGTAGTATTTGGGGGAGGCTTGACGAGCAGTACTTC.

The chain has TRBV5-6 and TRBJ2-7; possible D gene TRBD1, 5 bases. Per the germline V gene, CDR1 is SGHDT and CDR2 is YYEEEE. The CDR3 sequence is 14 residues long. Trimming left V 5 bases short and J 0 bases short, with 12 bases between. CDR3 region: CASSFRARSYEQYF. The CDR3 DNA reads TGTGCCAGCAGTTTCAGGGCCCGCTCCTACGAGCAGTACTTC.

The genes are TRBV4-2 and TRBJ2-1; 10 nucleotides line up with TRBD2. Germline CDR1 is LGHNA and CDR2 is YNFKEQ. The CDR3 runs to 13 residues. V lost 9 bases to trimming and J lost 7 bases; unmatched junction nucleotides: 6. The CDR3 DNA reads TGTGCCAGTCGACTAGCGGGCAAGAATGAGCAGTTCTTC. This codes for CASRLAGKNEQFF.